One and the same sample provided the 28 T cell receptor beta chains below, sequenced in a study of cytomegalovirus exposure and HLA in healthy donors. The table came from immunoSEQ multiplex PCR; TCRdb's copy has only in-frame clones and leaves some out. This table holds about 180,000 clones, approximately 81% found once. Sequencing was done on a sample of PBMCs. These receptors were obtained from a man aged 18 to 29 in good health and CMV-seropositive.

This clone was counted a few times. The V gene is TRBV30, the J gene TRBJ2-7, with D possibly TRBD1 on 5 matching bases. With 4 bases removed from V and 5 bases from J, the gap between germline ends came to 12 bases. CDR3 length: 12 residues. Germline CDR1 reads GTSNPN; CDR2 reads SVGIG (reference sequence). CDR3 sequence (DNA): TGTGCCTGGATCCAGGGTGATAACGAGCAGTACTTC. The encoded protein is CAWIQGDNEQYF.

The rearrangement links TRBV30 to TRBJ1-1; D gene ambiguous. CDR3 length: 14 amino acids. The V end was cut by 0 bases, the J end by 0 bases, with 8 bases between. Germline assignment: CDR1 GTSNPN and CDR2 SVGIG (reference sequence). CDR3 residues: CAWSVIHMNTEAFF. In DNA form, the CDR3 reads TGTGCCTGGAGTGTCATCCACATGAACACTGAAGCTTTCTTT.

The CDR3 DNA reads as TGTGCCAGCACCAAGGCGGGGTACAATGAGCAGTTCTTC. Its translation: CASTKAGYNEQFF. The rearrangement uses TRBV6-1 and TRBJ2-1; weak D call: TRBD2 (6 bases). V lost 7 bases, J lost 4 bases, and 11 bases lay in between. The CDR3 covers 13 residues. The germline gives CDR1 MNHNS, CDR2 SASEGT.

The chain carries TRBV19 and TRBJ1-5, with TRBD1 matching over 9 bases. With V trimmed by 5 bases and J by 6 bases, 11 bases remained unmatched. Germline-derived CDR1 and CDR2 are LNHDA and SQIVND (reference sequence). The CDR3 is 16 residues long. CDR3 residues: CASSPDRGDSRQPQHF. CDR3 sequence (DNA): TGTGCCAGTAGTCCCGACAGGGGGGATAGTCGTCAGCCCCAGCATTTT.

This chain links TRBV7-3 with TRBJ2-5, with D possibly being TRBD1 (5 bases). Trimming pared 5 bases from V and 1 base from J, leaving 11 bases between. Germline values: CDR1 SGHTA, CDR2 FQGTGA. This CDR3 has 14 residues. As DNA, the CDR3 is TGTGCCAGCAGCCATCAGGGTTTCCAAGAGACCCAGTACTTC. Translation: CASSHQGFQETQYF.

The rearrangement links TRBV2 to TRBJ2-7, with 7 bases fitting TRBD2. The CDR3 is made up of 15 amino acids. Germline CDR1 SNHLY, CDR2 FYNNEI. The J segment lost 1 base and the V segment lost 4 bases, leaving 7 bases of the junction unmatched. The CDR3 DNA follows: TGTGCCAGCAGTGGGGGCGGGAGTCTTTCCTACGAGCAGTACTTC. Amino acids: CASSGGGSLSYEQYF.

The chain employs TRBV6-1 and TRBJ2-7, with TRBD1 matching over 8 bases. CDR3 length: 16 amino acids. Germline V gene data show CDR1 as MNHNS and CDR2 as SASEGT. V lost 2 bases and J lost 2; bases outside the gene matches: 8. The CDR3 DNA reads as TGTGCCAGCAGTGAATATTACGGCAGGGGGCCCTACGAGCAGTACTTC. Amino acids: CASSEYYGRGPYEQYF.

This sequence joins TRBV4-1 and TRBJ1-1, with 10 bases aligning to TRBD1. Per germline, CDR1 MGHRA and CDR2 YSYEKL. The ends lost 4 bases at V and 4 bases at J; junction bases unmatched: 3. This CDR3 is 14 amino acids long. CDR3 sequence: CASSLGTGVTEAFF. DNA of the CDR3: TGCGCCAGCAGCCTAGGGACAGGGGTCACTGAAGCTTTCTTT.

The V gene is TRBV7-2, the J gene TRBJ2-3; 7 positions match TRBD1. The CDR3 contains 18 residues. With 5 bases clipped from V and 3 bases from J, the junction kept 17 bases outside the gene matches. Germline CDR1 reads SGHTA; CDR2 reads FQGNSA. The CDR3: CASSLRLTGTVGTDTQYF. CDR3 bases: TGTGCCAGCAGCCTTAGACTTACCGGGACAGTAGGGACAGATACGCAGTATTTT. Full variable domain (missing parts from reference TRBV7-2 and TRBJ2-3): GAGVSQSPSNKVTEKGKDVELRCDPISGHTALYWYRQSLGQGLEFLIYFQGNSAPDKSGLPSDRFSAERTGGSVSTLTIQRTQQEDSAVYLCASSLRLTGTVGTDTQYFGPGTRLTVL.

The V gene is TRBV29-1, the J gene TRBJ2-3, with 9 bases that match TRBD2. Looked up from germline, CDR1 is SQVTM and CDR2 is ANQGSEA. With V trimmed by 4 bases and J by 1 base, 18 bases remained unmatched. This CDR3 contains 19 residues. In DNA form, the CDR3 reads TGCAGCGTTGTGGGGGATCTAGCGGGAAGGCCCTCTGGCACAGATACGCAGTATTTT. Encoded protein: CSVVGDLAGRPSGTDTQYF.

This chain links TRBV5-4 with TRBJ2-1, with D possibly being TRBD2 (5 bases). CDR1 SGHNT and CDR2 YYREEE come from the germline V gene (reference sequence). V gave up 0 bases and J gave up 7 bases, with 14 bases separating them. The CDR3 is 15 residues long. The CDR3 is CASSLEQRPTNEQFF. In nucleotides, the CDR3 is TGTGCCAGCAGCTTGGAACAGCGGCCGACGAATGAGCAGTTCTTC.

This clone was counted a few times. The chain recombines TRBV7-6 with TRBJ2-7; 8 bases line up with TRBD1. Germline CDR1 reads SGHVS; CDR2 reads FNYEAQ. With 5 bases clipped from V and 1 base from J, the junction kept 4 bases outside the gene matches. The CDR3 contains 14 residues. The CDR3: CASSVGQGSYEQYF. The CDR3 nucleotides read TGTGCCAGCAGCGTCGGACAGGGTTCCTACGAGCAGTACTTC.

This rearrangement joins TRBV6-5 to TRBJ1-1; D possibly corresponds to TRBD1 (6 bases). Germline assignment: CDR1 MNHEY and CDR2 SVGAGI. The CDR3 contains 14 residues. The ends were cut back, 2 bases at V and 1 base at J, with 8 bases in the middle. The CDR3 nucleotides read TGTGCCAGCAGTTACGGCAGGGGGAACACTGAAGCTTTCTTT. Encoded protein: CASSYGRGNTEAFF.

The chain has TRBV5-1 and TRBJ2-2; D possibly corresponds to TRBD1 (6 bases). The V and J ends lost 4 bases and 3 bases respectively, with 13 bases between them. The germline V gene has CDR1 SGHRS and CDR2 YFSETQ. The CDR3 spans 15 residues. The CDR3 reads CASSAQGWDTGELFF. In DNA form, the CDR3 reads TGCGCCAGCAGCGCTCAGGGGTGGGACACCGGGGAGCTGTTTTTT.

The chain has TRBV27 and TRBJ1-1, with unresolved D. The CDR3 spans 14 residues. The germline V gene has CDR1 MNHEY and CDR2 SMNVEV (reference sequence). V lost 5 bases and J lost 5, with 15 bases in between. CDR3 protein: CASSITPDLTEAFF. CDR3 in DNA: TGTGCCAGCAGTATAACACCGGACTTGACTGAAGCTTTCTTT.

This clone was seen a few times. J is TRBJ2-2 and V is TRBV6-5, with D perhaps TRBD2 (5 bases). The ends were cut back, 5 bases at V and 6 bases at J, with 13 bases in the middle. This CDR3 is 14 amino acids long. The V gene's germline CDR1 is MNHEY and CDR2 SVGAGI. The CDR3 is CASSGYSAAGELFF. The DNA of the CDR3 is TGTGCCAGCAGTGGATATAGCGCCGCCGGGGAGCTGTTTTTT.

The V gene is TRBV7-9, the J gene TRBJ1-2; D may be TRBD1 (6 bases). CDR1 and CDR2 (germline): SEHNR, FQNEAQ (reference sequence). V lost 8 bases and J 4 bases, leaving 14 bases between the germline ends. This CDR3 has 13 residues. CDR3 DNA: TGTGCCAGCGGCGAACAGGGAATCTATGGCTACACCTTC. It encodes CASGEQGIYGYTF.

This chain links TRBV2 with TRBJ1-2, with D tentatively TRBD1 (5 bases). CDR3 length equals 17 residues. Germline V lookup: CDR1 SNHLY, CDR2 FYNNEI. V was cut by 3 bases and J by 0 bases, with 17 bases left in between. The DNA of the CDR3 is TGTGCCAGCAGTGATAGCGGGGGACGGGGATCTAACTATGGCTACACCTTC. Translated: CASSDSGGRGSNYGYTF.

The chain is built from TRBV7-2 and TRBJ1-2, with D unresolved. V was cut by 6 bases and J by 7 bases, with 15 bases left in between. Germline CDR1 is SGHTA and CDR2 is FQGNSA. The CDR3 is 13 residues long. The CDR3 loop is CASRVSIGGGYTF. Written as DNA, the CDR3 is TGTGCCAGCAGAGTTTCTATCGGTGGTGGCTACACCTTC.

The chain is built from TRBV27 and TRBJ2-1; a possible D gene is TRBD2 (6 bases). V was pared by 8 bases and J by 7 bases, with 18 bases between. This CDR3 comprises 14 residues. Germline assignment: CDR1 MNHEY and CDR2 SMNVEV (reference sequence). In DNA form, the CDR3 reads TGTGCCAGCGGGAGGAGGGTGGGCTTGAATGAGCAGTTCTTC. Translated: CASGRRVGLNEQFF.

The chain uses TRBV7-9 and TRBJ1-1, with a tentative D call TRBD1 (5 bases). Germline lookup yields CDR1 SEHNR and CDR2 FQNEAQ (reference sequence). Trimming left V 1 base short and J 10 bases short, with 10 bases between. This CDR3 is built from 12 residues. The CDR3 DNA is TGTGCCAGCAGCTTAGGTGGGGCTGGAGCTTTCTTT. Translation gives CASSLGGAGAFF.

This rearrangement joins TRBV14 to TRBJ2-5, with D possibly being TRBD2 (6 bases). Trimming took off 2 bases at V and 7 bases at J, with 14 bases between the two ends. CDR1 is SGHDN and CDR2 is FVKESK in the germline V gene. This CDR3 spans 14 amino acids. Written as DNA, the CDR3 is TGTGCCAGCAGCCAACTAGCGACCTCCGGGACCCAGTACTTC. It specifies CASSQLATSGTQYF.

The chain employs TRBV28 and TRBJ2-7, with TRBD1 as a possible D gene (6 bases). In germline, CDR1 is MDHEN, CDR2 SYDVKM. The CDR3 length is 16 residues. V lost 2 bases and J lost 0, with 14 bases in between. CDR3 DNA: TGTGCCAGCAGTTTAGGGACACCGACAGCCTCCTACGAGCAGTACTTC. Its translation is CASSLGTPTASYEQYF.

The chain recombines TRBV5-5 with TRBJ2-1, with TRBD2 matching over 7 bases. The CDR3 is 15 amino acids. The V and J ends lost 5 bases and 5 bases, in that order; junction bases with no gene match: 10. The germline CDR1 and CDR2 sequences are SGHKS and YYEKEE (reference sequence). Written as DNA, the CDR3 is TGTGCCAGCAGTACGACCGGGACTACAGACAATGAGCAGTTCTTC. It translates to CASSTTGTTDNEQFF. The variable domain in full, completed from reference TRBV5-5 and TRBJ2-1, reads DAGVTQSPTHLIKTRGQQVTLRCSPISGHKSVSWYQQVLGQGPQFIFQYYEKEERGRGNFPDRFSARQFPNYSSELNVNALLLGDSALYLCASSTTGTTDNEQFFGPGTRLTVL.

V is TRBV29-1 and J is TRBJ1-1, with 8 positions matching TRBD1. With 5 bases clipped from V and 5 bases from J, the junction kept 7 bases outside the gene matches. CDR1 and CDR2 from the germline V gene are SQVTM and ANQGSEA. This CDR3 comprises 13 residues. The CDR3 loop is CSVPGQGMTEAFF. DNA of the CDR3: TGCAGCGTTCCAGGACAGGGTATGACTGAAGCTTTCTTT.

This chain uses TRBV27 with TRBJ2-5, with TRBD2 as a possible D gene (6 bases). In germline, CDR1 is MNHEY, CDR2 SMNVEV (reference sequence). Trimming removed 10 bases at V and 1 base at J, with 13 bases between. The CDR3 runs 13 residues. The CDR3 here is CAIVRDSQETQYF. Written as DNA, the CDR3 is TGTGCCATTGTAAGGGACTCCCAAGAGACCCAGTACTTC.

This rearrangement joins TRBV10-2 to TRBJ2-5; TRBD1 might be the D (5 bases). V was shortened by 2 bases and J by 5 bases, with 9 bases between the two germline ends. Germline V gene data show CDR1 as WSHSY and CDR2 as SAAADI. CDR3 size: 13 residues. CDR3 protein: CASSEQGVETQYF. CDR3 nucleotides: TGCGCCAGCAGTGAGCAGGGTGTCGAGACCCAGTACTTC.

The chain joins TRBV4-1 to TRBJ2-7, with TRBD2 matching over 8 bases. Germline loops: CDR1 MGHRA, CDR2 YSYEKL. The CDR3 extends over 17 amino acids. After removal of 0 bases from V and 3 bases from J, the junction contained 10 bases not matched to a gene. DNA of the CDR3: TGCGCCAGCAGCCAAGAGCCGCTTTATAGCGGGAACTACGAGCAGTACTTC. Translated, it gives CASSQEPLYSGNYEQYF.